The 10 T cell receptor beta chains presented below share a single source sample, sequenced in a study of CD8+CD57+ T cells in acquired aplastic anemia. The authors sequenced patients whose flow cytometry had shown CD8+CD57+ cell expansion. Genomic DNA, serving as template, underwent TCR beta VDJ and CDR3 profiling. Each CDR3 protein is one row after TCRdb ran MiXCR on the reads. The sample has over 150,000 distinct CDR3 sequences; about 45% are singletons. The sequencing input was sorted CD4+, CD8+, or CD8+CD57+ T cells (not recorded which) from PBMCs. Every receptor here comes from a human donor with aplastic anemia.

About this clonotype itself: This may be a read error, as it is one base from a much larger clone. V and J are TRBV12-3 or TRBV12-4 and TRBJ2-7, with 8 bases matching TRBD1. The CDR3 is 17 amino acids. J lost 1 base, V lost 10 bases, and 18 bases had no gene match. Here the CDR3 reads CATTQRSRDRTSYEQYF. CDR3 sequence (DNA): TGTGCCACCACCCAGCGATCCCGGGACAGGACGTCCTACGAGCAGTACTTC.

There are many counts of this clonotype. J is TRBJ2-3 and V is TRBV24-1; 7 bases align to TRBD1. From germline, CDR1 is KGHDR and CDR2 SFDVKD. Trimming removed 2 bases from V and 1 base from J; junction bases left unmatched: 2. The CDR3 is 15 residues long. CDR3 sequence reads: CATSDSGQGTDTQYF. In DNA, the CDR3 is TGTGCCACCAGTGATTCCGGACAGGGCACAGATACGCAGTATTTT.

This clonotype has at least ten counts. CDR3 region: CSARELGRQEGEAFF. As DNA, the CDR3 is TGCAGTGCTAGAGAGTTGGGGAGACAGGAAGGTGAAGCTTTCTTT. This chain connects TRBV20-1 to TRBJ1-1; D is perhaps TRBD1 (6 bases). This CDR3 contains 15 residues. The germline gives CDR1 DFQATT, CDR2 SNEGSKA (reference sequence). The V and J ends lost 0 bases and 7 bases respectively, with 18 bases between them.

The V and J genes are TRBV20-1 and TRBJ2-7; TRBD1 aligns across 8 bases. Germline assignment: CDR1 DFQATT and CDR2 SNEGSKA (reference sequence). The ends lost 7 bases at V and 4 bases at J; junction bases unmatched: 3. This CDR3 has 11 amino acids. The CDR3 loop reads CSGTGGYEQYF. The CDR3, as DNA: TGCAGTGGAACAGGGGGTTACGAGCAGTACTTC.

The chain's CDR3 is CSALGQRGEQYF. For the CDR3, the DNA is TGCAGTGCTTTGGGACAGCGGGGGGAGCAGTACTTC. The chain has TRBV20-1 and TRBJ2-7, with D maybe TRBD2 (8 bases). V lost 5 bases, J lost 7 bases, and 15 bases lay in between. The CDR3 runs to 12 residues. The germline CDR1 and CDR2 sequences are DFQATT and SNEGSKA (reference sequence).

This clonotype was detected ten times or more. The V gene is TRBV19, the J gene TRBJ2-3, with 12 bases matching TRBD2. The germline CDR1 and CDR2 sequences are LNHDA and SQIVND (reference sequence). The junction had 7 bases not matched to a gene; V was cut back by 1 base and J by 2 bases. CDR3 length: 18 amino acids. CDR3 sequence reads: CASSIGLAGDIFTDTQYF. The CDR3 region has the DNA TGTGCCAGTAGTATAGGACTAGCGGGAGACATTTTCACAGATACGCAGTATTTT.

This chain joins TRBV7-6 and TRBJ1-1; D unclear. The CDR3 runs 16 residues. V shed 0 bases and J shed 5 bases, with 16 bases lying between them. The germline V gene has CDR1 SGHVS and CDR2 FNYEAQ. The CDR3 loop reads CASSLASTPRGTEAFF. The DNA of the CDR3 is TGTGCCAGCAGCTTAGCCTCTACCCCCCGAGGGACTGAAGCTTTCTTT.

This clonotype has just a few counts. The chain has TRBV12-3 or TRBV12-4 and TRBJ2-3; 7 bases align to TRBD2. The CDR3 loop spans 15 amino acids. V trimming: 3 bases; J trimming: 2 bases; junction bases outside the gene matches: 5. The CDR3 DNA is TGTGCCAGCAGTTTGGATGGGGGGGTCACAGATACGCAGTATTTT. This sequence encodes CASSLDGGVTDTQYF.

This clonotype occurred a few times. With a much larger clone just one base away, this may be a read error. V gene TRBV20-1 combines with J gene TRBJ2-1; 11 bases fit TRBD2. CDR3 size: 18 residues. Per germline, CDR1 DFQATT and CDR2 SNEGSKA (reference sequence). Trimming at V came to 1 base and at J to 8 bases, leaving 16 bases not matched to a gene. The DNA of the CDR3 is TGCAGTGCTAGAGGTGTGGGACTAGCGGCCCTCAGGGACGATGAGCAGTTCTTC. Its protein product is CSARGVGLAALRDDEQFF.

The chain couples TRBV5-5 to TRBJ1-2, with a possible D match to TRBD1 (6 bases). The CDR3 contains 14 residues. The V gene lost 2 bases and the J gene lost 6 bases, with 14 bases spanning the gap. Per the germline V gene, CDR1 is SGHKS and CDR2 is YYEKEE (reference sequence). In DNA, the CDR3 is TGTGCCAGCAGCTTAACCGGGACATCCCATGGCTACACCTTC. Translation: CASSLTGTSHGYTF.